Listed below are T cell receptor beta chains from one sample, sequenced in a study of blood T cell repertoires in COVID-19. Data came from immunoSEQ multiplex PCR; TCRdb stores just in-frame clones and leaves some out. This sample has about 340,000 clones; about 88% occur once, and the top ten carry approximately 7.3%. Input material: peripheral blood. The receptors were gathered from a woman between 65 and 79 years old with COVID-19, enrolled during active disease. The CDR3 runs from the conserved cysteine through the conserved F or W. D genes are given only for firm matches. Clone size, where shown, is once, few, many, or a class for clones that have expanded.

d_gene	v_gene	abundance	j_gene	CDR3aa	CDR3nt
TRBD1	TRBV6-2/TRBV6-3	-	TRBJ1-2	CASSWGTGENYGYTF	TGTGCCAGCAGTTGGGGGACAGGGGAGAACTATGGCTACACCTTC
-	TRBV19	-	TRBJ1-1	CASSDMIEAFF	TGTGCCAGTAGCGACATGATTGAAGCTTTCTTT
-	TRBV18	once	TRBJ2-5	CASSPAGEETQYF	TGTGCCAGCTCACCAGCCGGGGAAGAGACCCAGTACTTC
-	TRBV7-9	-	TRBJ1-1	CASRDGSEAFF	TGTGCCAGCAGGGACGGGAGCGAAGCTTTCTTT
-	TRBV30	-	TRBJ1-2	CAWSHGQSLGYTF	TGTGCCTGGAGTCACGGACAGTCCTTGGGCTACACCTTC
TRBD1	TRBV24-1	-	TRBJ1-5	CATSEDRASLGQPQHF	TGTGCCACCAGTGAGGACAGGGCCTCACTGGGTCAGCCCCAGCATTTT
TRBD2	TRBV19	-	TRBJ2-5	CASNSGGSQETQYF	TGTGCCAGTAATAGCGGGGGCTCCCAAGAGACCCAGTACTTC
-	TRBV12-3/TRBV12-4	-	TRBJ2-2	CASSSRLGGELFF	TGTGCCAGCAGTTCCCGACTCGGCGGGGAGCTGTTTTTT
-	TRBV5-1	-	TRBJ1-1	CASSPGGGLSPKAEAFF	TGCGCCAGCAGCCCCGGGGGGGGGTTGAGTCCTAAGGCTGAAGCTTTCTTT
-	TRBV6-5	-	TRBJ2-7	CASSLPGDTYEQYF	TGTGCCAGCAGTCTCCCCGGGGATACCTACGAGCAGTACTTC
-	TRBV6-4	-	TRBJ2-5	CASSDPLRETQYF	TGTGCCAGCAGTGACCCTCTTCGAGAGACCCAGTACTTC
-	TRBV3-1/TRBV3-2	-	TRBJ2-7	CASSQSVHGSYEQYF	TGTGCCAGCAGCCAATCGGTGCATGGCTCCTACGAGCAGTACTTC
-	TRBV6-4	-	TRBJ2-7	CASSDGQDFSYEQYF	TGTGCCAGCAGTGACGGTCAGGATTTCTCCTACGAGCAGTACTTC
-	TRBV12-5	-	TRBJ2-5	CATSGETQYF	TGTGCCACTTCAGGGGAGACCCAGTACTTC
-	TRBV7-6	-	TRBJ1-1	CASSPMFEAFF	TGTGCCAGCAGCCCCATGTTTGAAGCTTTCTTT
TRBD1	TRBV6-5	-	TRBJ1-3	CASRGGQGGNTIYF	TGTGCCAGCAGGGGAGGACAGGGCGGAAACACCATATATTTT
-	TRBV3-1/TRBV3-2	-	TRBJ1-1	CASSQYPNTEAFF	TGTGCCAGCAGCCAGTATCCGAACACTGAAGCTTTCTTT
-	TRBV5-4	-	TRBJ2-5	CASSPGGTGVGETQYF	TGTGCCAGCAGCCCCGGGGGAACAGGGGTAGGGGAGACCCAGTACTTC
-	TRBV13	once	TRBJ2-1	CASRDFRSSYNEQFF	TGTGCCAGCAGGGACTTCCGGAGCTCCTACAATGAGCAGTTCTTC
TRBD2	TRBV24-1	-	TRBJ2-3	CATSDPWTSVDTQYF	TGTGCCACCAGTGATCCCTGGACTAGCGTAGATACGCAGTATTTT
TRBD1	TRBV5-4	-	TRBJ2-7	CASSWDRGYEQYF	TGTGCCAGCAGCTGGGACAGGGGATACGAGCAGTACTTC
-	TRBV29-1	-	TRBJ2-1	CSAPRGNEQFF	TGCAGCGCCCCTCGGGGGAATGAGCAGTTCTTC
-	TRBV7-2	-	TRBJ1-3	CASSLVTGVGNTIYF	TGTGCCAGCAGCTTAGTAACCGGGGTCGGAAACACCATATATTTT
TRBD1	TRBV29-1	few	TRBJ2-1	CSVENGYLGQASYNEQFF	TGCAGCGTTGAAAATGGCTACTTGGGACAGGCCTCCTACAATGAGCAGTTCTTC
TRBD1	TRBV23-1	-	TRBJ1-1	CASSHYRTGNTEAFF	TGCGCCAGCAGTCACTACCGGACAGGGAACACTGAAGCTTTCTTT
TRBD1	TRBV10-3	-	TRBJ2-1	CAIRNRGYNEQFF	TGTGCCATCAGGAACAGGGGGTACAATGAGCAGTTCTTC
-	TRBV2	-	TRBJ1-1	CASSVGTTNTEAFF	TGTGCCAGCAGTGTCGGGACAACGAACACTGAAGCTTTCTTT
-	TRBV7-8	-	TRBJ1-2	CASSLQGSGYTF	TGTGCCAGCAGCTTACAGGGTAGTGGCTACACCTTC
-	TRBV27	-	TRBJ1-2	CASSPDRHATRYTF	TGTGCCAGCAGCCCGGACAGACACGCTACACGCTACACCTTC
TRBD2	TRBV11-2	-	TRBJ2-7	CASSSIAGRSYEQYF	TGTGCCAGCAGCTCGATAGCGGGGCGCTCCTACGAGCAGTACTTC
-	TRBV27	-	TRBJ1-5	CASSLGSANQPQHF	TGTGCCAGCAGTTTAGGCAGCGCAAATCAGCCCCAGCATTTT
TRBD1	TRBV30	-	TRBJ1-6	CAWSVPGQGIPYPPLHF	TGTGCCTGGAGTGTCCCGGGACAGGGAATACCCTATCCACCCCTCCACTTT
-	TRBV5-8	once	TRBJ2-5	CASSPWQGRLGETQYF	TGTGCCAGCAGCCCTTGGCAGGGGCGCTTAGGAGAGACCCAGTACTTC
-	TRBV12-5	-	TRBJ1-6	CASGLGGEGISYNSPLHF	TGTGCTAGTGGTTTGGGAGGGGAGGGGATCTCCTATAATTCACCCCTCCACTTT
-	TRBV4-2	-	TRBJ1-6	CASSQDIGVYNSPLHF	TGTGCCAGCAGCCAAGATATAGGGGTTTATAATTCACCCCTCCACTTT
TRBD1	TRBV6-6	-	TRBJ1-4	CASSYPSQGGFSKLFF	TGTGCCAGCAGTTACCCGTCACAGGGGGGCTTTTCAAAACTGTTTTTT
TRBD1	TRBV5-1	-	TRBJ2-7	CASNLGQGLSTEQYF	TGCGCCAGCAACCTCGGACAGGGCTTAAGTACCGAGCAGTACTTC
-	TRBV4-3	-	TRBJ2-1	CASSPLTSFYEQFF	TGCGCCAGCAGCCCCCTCACCAGTTTCTATGAGCAGTTCTTC
-	TRBV7-2	once	TRBJ2-3	CASRPGSTDTQYF	TGTGCCAGCCGCCCCGGTAGTACAGATACGCAGTATTTT
-	TRBV5-8	-	TRBJ2-7	CASSHYQGYEQYF	TGTGCCAGCAGCCACTATCAGGGGTACGAGCAGTACTTC
-	TRBV4-3	once	TRBJ2-7	CASSQGPGHHYEQYF	TGCGCCAGCAGCCAAGGACCAGGACACCACTACGAGCAGTACTTC
TRBD1	TRBV5-1	-	TRBJ1-1	CASSFQGGNTEAFF	TGCGCCAGCAGCTTCCAAGGGGGCAACACTGAAGCTTTCTTT
-	TRBV2	-	TRBJ2-7	CASRAGHLYEQYF	TGTGCCAGCAGGGCGGGGCATCTCTACGAGCAGTACTTC
-	TRBV28	-	TRBJ1-4	CASSLRVSNEKLFF	TGTGCCAGCAGTTTAAGAGTTTCTAATGAAAAACTGTTTTTT
TRBD1	TRBV5-5	-	TRBJ1-5	CASSPGTESNQPQHF	TGTGCCAGCAGCCCGGGGACAGAGAGCAATCAGCCCCAGCATTTT
TRBD1	TRBV7-2	-	TRBJ2-7	CASSDYLTGVSYEQYF	TGTGCCAGCAGCGACTACCTAACAGGGGTCTCCTACGAGCAGTACTTC
TRBD2	TRBV13	-	TRBJ2-3	CASSSLAGGRTDTQYF	TGTGCCAGCAGTTCTCTAGCGGGGGGACGCACAGATACGCAGTATTTT
TRBD2	TRBV5-1	-	TRBJ2-5	CASRREVRETQYF	TGCGCCAGTAGACGGGAGGTTCGGGAGACCCAGTACTTC
TRBD1	TRBV6-5	-	TRBJ1-1	CASSQQGPTEAFF	TGTGCCAGCAGCCAACAGGGGCCCACTGAAGCTTTCTTT
TRBD2	TRBV19	once	TRBJ2-1	CASSKAGGPSATNNEQFF	TGTGCCAGTAGTAAAGCGGGGGGGCCTTCAGCTACTAACAATGAGCAGTTCTTC
-	TRBV6-5	once	TRBJ1-2	CASIQGANYGYTF	TGTGCCAGCATCCAGGGCGCGAACTATGGCTACACCTTC
TRBD1	TRBV2	-	TRBJ1-4	CASSPMNRGGNEKLFF	TGTGCCAGCAGTCCAATGAACAGGGGAGGTAATGAAAAACTGTTTTTT
-	TRBV9	-	TRBJ1-6	CASSVRQGENSPLHF	TGTGCCAGCAGCGTAAGGCAGGGTGAGAATTCACCCCTCCACTTT